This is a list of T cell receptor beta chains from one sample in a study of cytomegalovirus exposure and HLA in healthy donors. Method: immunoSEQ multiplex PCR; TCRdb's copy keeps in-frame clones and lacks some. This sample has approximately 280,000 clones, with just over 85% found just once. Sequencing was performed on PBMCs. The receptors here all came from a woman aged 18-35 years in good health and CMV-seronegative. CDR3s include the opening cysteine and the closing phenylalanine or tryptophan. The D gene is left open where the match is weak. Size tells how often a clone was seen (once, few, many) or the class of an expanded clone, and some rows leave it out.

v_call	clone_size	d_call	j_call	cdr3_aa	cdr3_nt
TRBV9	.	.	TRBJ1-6	CASSVDRGSRGSPLHF	TGTGCCAGCAGCGTAGATAGGGGGTCTAGGGGTTCACCCCTCCACTTT
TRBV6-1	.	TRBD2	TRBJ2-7	CASSEEELAGVLEQYF	TGTGCCAGCAGTGAAGAAGAACTAGCGGGAGTTTTGGAGCAGTACTTC
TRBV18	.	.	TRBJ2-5	CASSRQGWGNQETQYF	TGTGCCAGCTCACGCCAGGGGTGGGGCAACCAAGAGACCCAGTACTTC
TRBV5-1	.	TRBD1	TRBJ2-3	CASSGPGQGTDTQYF	TGCGCCAGCAGCGGACCGGGACAGGGCACAGATACGCAGTATTTT
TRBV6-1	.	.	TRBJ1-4	CASTPRQAKEKLFF	TGTGCCAGCACCCCCCGGCAGGCAAAGGAAAAACTGTTTTTT
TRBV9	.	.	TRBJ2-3	CASSVGALGGTDTQYF	TGTGCCAGCAGCGTAGGGGCCCTCGGGGGCACAGATACGCAGTATTTT
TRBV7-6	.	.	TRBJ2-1	CASTTGYNEQFF	TGTGCCAGCACTACCGGGTACAATGAGCAGTTCTTC
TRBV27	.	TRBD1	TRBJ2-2	CASSLGTGEYTGELFF	TGTGCCAGCAGTTTGGGGACAGGGGAGTACACCGGGGAGCTGTTTTTT
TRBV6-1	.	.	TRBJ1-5	CASSVRDNQPQHF	TGTGCCAGCAGTGTCAGGGATAATCAGCCCCAGCATTTT
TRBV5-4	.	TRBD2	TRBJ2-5	CASSLLAGEETQYF	TGTGCCAGCAGCTTGCTTGCGGGAGAAGAGACCCAGTACTTC
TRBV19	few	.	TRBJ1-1	CASSSGNTEAFF	TGTGCCAGTAGTTCAGGGAACACTGAAGCTTTCTTT
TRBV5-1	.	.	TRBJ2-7	CASSLADRGEQYF	TGCGCCAGCAGCTTGGCGGACAGAGGCGAGCAGTACTTC
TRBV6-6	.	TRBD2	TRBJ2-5	CASRTRGGRQETQYF	TGTGCCAGCAGGACACGGGGGGGGCGACAAGAGACCCAGTACTTC
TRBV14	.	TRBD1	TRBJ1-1	CASSQDLGTGGISTEAFF	TGTGCCAGCAGCCAAGATCTGGGGACAGGGGGCATTTCCACTGAAGCTTTCTTT
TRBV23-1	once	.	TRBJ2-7	CASTARSQDEQYF	TGCGCCAGCACCGCCCGCAGTCAAGACGAGCAGTACTTC
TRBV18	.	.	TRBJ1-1	CASSPRGGPRGGEAFF	TGTGCCAGCTCACCACGGGGGGGACCCAGGGGTGGTGAAGCTTTCTTT
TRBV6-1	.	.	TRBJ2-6	CASSEQGVSGANVLTF	TGTGCCAGCAGTGAACAGGGCGTTTCTGGGGCCAACGTCCTGACTTTC
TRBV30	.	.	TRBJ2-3	CAWSGGGTDTQYF	TGTGCCTGGAGTGGGGGAGGCACAGATACGCAGTATTTT
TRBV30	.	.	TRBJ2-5	CAWSPGAIEYF	TGTGCCTGGAGTCCAGGGGCGATCGAGTACTTC
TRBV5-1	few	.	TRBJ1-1	CASSLQGTGTEAFF	TGCGCCAGCAGCTTGCAGGGGACGGGCACTGAAGCTTTCTTT
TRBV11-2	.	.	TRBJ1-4	CASSPQGAPEKLFF	TGTGCCAGCAGTCCACAGGGTGCTCCTGAAAAACTGTTTTTT
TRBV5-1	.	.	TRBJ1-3	CASSLGDRGNTIYF	TGCGCCAGCAGCTTGGGTGACAGAGGAAACACCATATATTTT
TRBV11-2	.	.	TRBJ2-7	CASSLGAGNPYEQYF	TGTGCCAGCAGCTTAGGGGCCGGAAACCCCTACGAGCAGTACTTC
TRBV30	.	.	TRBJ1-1	CALPGFGSEAFF	TGTGCCTTACCAGGGTTCGGCTCTGAAGCTTTCTTT
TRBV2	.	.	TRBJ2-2	CASSAGTGELFF	TGTGCCAGCAGTGCAGGCACCGGGGAGCTGTTTTTT
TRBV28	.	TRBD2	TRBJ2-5	CASSRAGEQETQYF	TGTGCCAGCAGTAGGGCGGGGGAACAAGAGACCCAGTACTTC
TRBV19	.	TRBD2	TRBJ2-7	CASRLAGGASYEQYF	TGTGCCAGTAGATTAGCGGGAGGGGCCTCCTACGAGCAGTACTTC
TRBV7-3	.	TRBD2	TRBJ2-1	CASCLLGGAVDEQFF	TGTGCCAGCTGCCTCCTCGGGGGGGCTGTCGATGAGCAGTTCTTC
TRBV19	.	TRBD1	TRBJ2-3	CASSTLPGQRQDTQYF	TGTGCCAGTAGTACCTTACCGGGACAGCGGCAAGATACGCAGTATTTT
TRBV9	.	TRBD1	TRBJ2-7	CASSPHGTAPTYEQYF	TGTGCCAGCAGCCCTCACGGGACAGCCCCAACCTACGAGCAGTACTTC
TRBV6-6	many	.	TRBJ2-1	CASSLNRVNEQFF	TGTGCCAGCAGTCTGAACAGGGTCAATGAGCAGTTCTTC
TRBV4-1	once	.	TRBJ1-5	CASSQDPGAFNQPQHF	TGCGCCAGCAGCCAAGACCCCGGTGCCTTCAATCAGCCCCAGCATTTT
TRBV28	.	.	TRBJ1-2	CAKIRRPPFNYGYTF	TGTGCCAAAATCCGCAGGCCCCCCTTTAACTATGGCTACACCTTC
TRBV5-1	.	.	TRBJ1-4	CASSPEGASNEKLFF	TGCGCCAGCAGCCCGGAAGGGGCGTCTAATGAAAAACTGTTTTTT
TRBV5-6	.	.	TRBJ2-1	CASSLAGLNSYNEQFF	TGTGCCAGCAGCTTGGCCGGACTCAACTCCTACAATGAGCAGTTCTTC
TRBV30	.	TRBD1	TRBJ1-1	CAWSSGGGLVGAFF	TGTGCCTGGAGTTCAGGGGGCGGGCTGGTAGGAGCTTTCTTT
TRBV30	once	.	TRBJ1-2	CAWSGREPNYGYTF	TGTGCCTGGAGCGGCAGGGAACCTAACTATGGCTACACCTTC
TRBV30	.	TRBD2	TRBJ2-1	CAWSPGLAGNEQFF	TGTGCCTGGAGCCCGGGACTAGCAGGGAATGAGCAGTTCTTC
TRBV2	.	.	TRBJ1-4	CANRRQGNEKLFF	TGTGCCAATCGGCGGCAGGGGAACGAAAAACTGTTTTTT
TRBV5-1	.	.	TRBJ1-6	CASSHRQVSSSYNSPLHF	TGCGCCAGCAGTCACCGACAGGTATCGAGCTCCTATAATTCACCCCTCCACTTT
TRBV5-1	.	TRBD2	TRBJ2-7	CASSVAGETYEQYF	TGCGCCAGCAGCGTTGCGGGAGAAACCTACGAGCAGTACTTC
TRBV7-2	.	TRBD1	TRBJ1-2	CASSPRLKSGTGSNYGYTF	TGTGCCAGCAGCCCCAGGTTAAAGTCCGGGACAGGTTCTAACTATGGCTACACCTTC
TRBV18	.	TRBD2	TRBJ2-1	CASSPELAGQGQQFF	TGTGCCAGCTCACCCGAACTAGCGGGGCAGGGACAGCAGTTCTTC
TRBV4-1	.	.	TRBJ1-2	CASTFGGRGKHGYTF	TGCGCCAGCACCTTTGGGGGGAGGGGGAAGCATGGCTACACCTTC
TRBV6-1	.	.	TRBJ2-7	CASSEVLITYEQYF	TGTGCCAGCAGTGAAGTACTGATAACCTACGAGCAGTACTTC
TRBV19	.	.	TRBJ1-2	CASKEGPYGYTF	TGTGCCAGCAAGGAGGGGCCTTATGGCTACACCTTC
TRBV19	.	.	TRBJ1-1	CASSNRVTEAFF	TGTGCCAGTAGCAACAGGGTCACTGAAGCTTTCTTT
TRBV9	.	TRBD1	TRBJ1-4	CASSWTGGRGEKLFF	TGTGCCAGCAGTTGGACAGGGGGCCGAGGTGAAAAACTGTTTTTT
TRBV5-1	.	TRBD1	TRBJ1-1	CASRLTGEDTEAFF	TGCGCCAGTCGTCTCACAGGGGAAGACACTGAAGCTTTCTTT
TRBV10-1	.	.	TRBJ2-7	CASSDSDSSYEQYF	TGCGCCAGCAGTGACAGCGATAGCTCCTACGAGCAGTACTTC